This TCR beta chain emerged from a study of T cell responses to AZD1222 COVID-19 vaccine. Overall study findings and caveats: Unmutated variant regions are reportedly targeted by nearly half of spike-specific TCRs.

Regarding this clone: As yet, its antigen is unknown.

Germline V lookup: CDR1 LNHDA, CDR2 SQIVND (reference sequence). The CDR3 has 15 residues. V was trimmed by 5 bases and J by 0 bases, leaving 8 bases between them. Sequenced by immunoSEQ multiplex PCR; TCRdb stores in-frame clones only, minus some. The sample records roughly 80,000 clones, approximately 90% being singletons. The receptor's source is an adult in good health. The sequencing used peripheral blood, collected on day 0 of AZD1222 vaccination. The chain combines TRBV19 with TRBJ1-6, with D unresolved. In DNA form, the CDR3 reads TGTGCCAGTAGTGGGGAGAGCTCCTATAATTCACCCCTCCACTTT. Translating it yields CASSGESSYNSPLHF. Supplemented by reference TRBV19 and TRBJ1-6, the full variable domain reads DGGITQSPKYLFRKEGQNVTLSCEQNLNHDAMYWYRQDPGQGLRLIYYSQIVNDFQKGDIAEGYSVSREKKESFPLTVTSAQKNPTAFYLCASSGESSYNSPLHFGNGTRLTVT.